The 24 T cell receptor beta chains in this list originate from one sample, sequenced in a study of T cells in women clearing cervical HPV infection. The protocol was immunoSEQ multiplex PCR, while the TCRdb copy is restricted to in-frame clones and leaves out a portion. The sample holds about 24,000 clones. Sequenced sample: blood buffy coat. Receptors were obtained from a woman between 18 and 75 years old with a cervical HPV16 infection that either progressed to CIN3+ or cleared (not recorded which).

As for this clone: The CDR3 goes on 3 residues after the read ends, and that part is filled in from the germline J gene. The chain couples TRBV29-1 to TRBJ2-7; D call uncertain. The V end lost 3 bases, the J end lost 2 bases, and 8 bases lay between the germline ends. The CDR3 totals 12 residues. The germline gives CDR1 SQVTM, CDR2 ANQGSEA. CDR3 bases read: TGCAGCGTTGAGGGCGTTGCCTACGAG. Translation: CSVEGVAYE. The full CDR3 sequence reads CSVEGVAYEQYF.

The CDR3 sequence: CASSIALTGRNEKLFF. The covered CDR3 bases are TGTGCCAGTAGTATAGCCCTGACAGGCCGAAATGAAAAA. This sequence joins TRBV19 and TRBJ1-4; perhaps TRBD1 as D (6 bases). The CDR3 end is not reached by the read, which stops 3 residues before it; the germline J gene fills it in. Germline CDR1 reads LNHDA; CDR2 reads SQIVND (reference sequence). The CDR3 has 16 amino acids. Trimming took 1 base from V and 5 from J, leaving 14 bases between them. Complete variable domain (other parts from reference TRBV19 and TRBJ1-4): DGGITQSPKYLFRKEGQNVTLSCEQNLNHDAMYWYRQDPGQGLRLIYYSQIVNDFQKGDIAEGYSVSREKKESFPLTVTSAQKNPTAFYLCASSIALTGRNEKLFFGSGTQLSVL.

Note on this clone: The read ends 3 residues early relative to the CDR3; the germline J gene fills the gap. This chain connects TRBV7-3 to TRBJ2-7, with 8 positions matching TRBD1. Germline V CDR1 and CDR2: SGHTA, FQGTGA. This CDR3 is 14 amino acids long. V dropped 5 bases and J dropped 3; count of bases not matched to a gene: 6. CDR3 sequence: CASSDHGQGYEQYF. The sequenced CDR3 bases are TGTGCCAGCAGCGATCACGGACAGGGCTACGAG.

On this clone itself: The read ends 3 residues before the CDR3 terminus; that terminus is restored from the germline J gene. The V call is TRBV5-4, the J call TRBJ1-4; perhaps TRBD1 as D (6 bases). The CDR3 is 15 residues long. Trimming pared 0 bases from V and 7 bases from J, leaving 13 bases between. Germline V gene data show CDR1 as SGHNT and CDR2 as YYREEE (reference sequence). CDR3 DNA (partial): TGTGCCAGCAGCTTGGGGGGGGGCGGAGGTGAAAAA. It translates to CASSLGGGGGEK. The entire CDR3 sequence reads CASSLGGGGGEKLFF.

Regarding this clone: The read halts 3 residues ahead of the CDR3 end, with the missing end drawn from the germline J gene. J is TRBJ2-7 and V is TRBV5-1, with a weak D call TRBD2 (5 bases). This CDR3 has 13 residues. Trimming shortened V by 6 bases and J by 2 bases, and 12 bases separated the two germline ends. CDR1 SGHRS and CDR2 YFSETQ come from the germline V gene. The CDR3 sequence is CASKIGAAYEQYF. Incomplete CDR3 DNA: TGCGCCAGCAAGATCGGAGCGGCCTACGAG.

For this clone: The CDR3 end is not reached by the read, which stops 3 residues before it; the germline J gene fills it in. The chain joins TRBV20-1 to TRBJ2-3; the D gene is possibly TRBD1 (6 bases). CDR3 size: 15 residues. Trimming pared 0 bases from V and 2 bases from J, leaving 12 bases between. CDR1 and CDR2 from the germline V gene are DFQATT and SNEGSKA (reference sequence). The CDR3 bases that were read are TGCAGTGCTAGAGATAAGTGGGGGCCCACAGATACG. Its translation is CSARDKWGPTDT. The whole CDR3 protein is CSARDKWGPTDTQYF.

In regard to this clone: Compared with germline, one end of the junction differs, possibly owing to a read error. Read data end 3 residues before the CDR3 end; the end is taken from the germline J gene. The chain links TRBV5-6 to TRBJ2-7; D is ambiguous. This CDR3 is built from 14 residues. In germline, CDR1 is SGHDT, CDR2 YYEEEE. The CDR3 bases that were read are TGTGCCAACAGCTTGGTTGGCAGGCCCTACGAG. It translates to CANSLVGRPYE. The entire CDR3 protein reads CANSLVGRPYEQYF.

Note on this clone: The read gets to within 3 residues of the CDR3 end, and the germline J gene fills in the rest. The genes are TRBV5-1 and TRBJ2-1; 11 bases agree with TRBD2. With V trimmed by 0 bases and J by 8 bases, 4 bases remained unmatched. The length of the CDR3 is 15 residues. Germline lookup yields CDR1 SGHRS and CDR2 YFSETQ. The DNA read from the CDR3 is TGCGCCAGCAGCTTGGGACTAGCGGGAAAAGATGAG. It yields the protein CASSLGLAGKDE. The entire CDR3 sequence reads CASSLGLAGKDEQFF.

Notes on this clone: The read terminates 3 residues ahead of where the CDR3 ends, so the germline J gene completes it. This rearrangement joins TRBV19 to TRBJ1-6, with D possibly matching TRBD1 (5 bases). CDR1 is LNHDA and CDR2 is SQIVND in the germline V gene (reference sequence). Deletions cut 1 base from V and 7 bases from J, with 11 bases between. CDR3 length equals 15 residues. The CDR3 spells CASSIVQGVNSPLHF. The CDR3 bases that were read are TGTGCCAGTAGTATAGTCCAGGGAGTGAATTCACCC. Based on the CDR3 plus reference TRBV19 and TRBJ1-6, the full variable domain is DGGITQSPKYLFRKEGQNVTLSCEQNLNHDAMYWYRQDPGQGLRLIYYSQIVNDFQKGDIAEGYSVSREKKESFPLTVTSAQKNPTAFYLCASSIVQGVNSPLHFGNGTRLTVT.

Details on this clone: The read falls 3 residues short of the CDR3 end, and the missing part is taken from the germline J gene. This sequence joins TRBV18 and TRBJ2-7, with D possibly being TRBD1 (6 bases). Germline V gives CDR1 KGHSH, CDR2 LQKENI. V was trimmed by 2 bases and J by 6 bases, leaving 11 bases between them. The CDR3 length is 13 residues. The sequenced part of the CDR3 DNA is TGTGCCAGCTCACCAGTACAGGGTGCCGAG. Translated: CASSPVQGAE. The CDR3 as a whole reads CASSPVQGAEQYF.

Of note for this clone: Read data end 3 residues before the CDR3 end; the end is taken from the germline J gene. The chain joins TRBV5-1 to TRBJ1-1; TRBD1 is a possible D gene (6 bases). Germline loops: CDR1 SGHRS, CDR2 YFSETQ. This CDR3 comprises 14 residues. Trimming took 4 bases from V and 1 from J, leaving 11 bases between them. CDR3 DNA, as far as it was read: TGCGCCAGCAGCCCTCGGGGGGCGAACACTGAA. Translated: CASSPRGANTE. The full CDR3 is CASSPRGANTEAFF.

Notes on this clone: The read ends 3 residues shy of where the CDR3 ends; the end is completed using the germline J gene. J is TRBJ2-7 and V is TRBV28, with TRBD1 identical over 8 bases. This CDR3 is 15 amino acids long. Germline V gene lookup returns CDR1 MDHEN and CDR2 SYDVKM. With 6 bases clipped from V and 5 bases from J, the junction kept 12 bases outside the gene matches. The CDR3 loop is CASRTPDRGLHEQYF. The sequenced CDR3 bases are TGTGCCAGCAGAACCCCCGACAGGGGTCTCCACGAG.

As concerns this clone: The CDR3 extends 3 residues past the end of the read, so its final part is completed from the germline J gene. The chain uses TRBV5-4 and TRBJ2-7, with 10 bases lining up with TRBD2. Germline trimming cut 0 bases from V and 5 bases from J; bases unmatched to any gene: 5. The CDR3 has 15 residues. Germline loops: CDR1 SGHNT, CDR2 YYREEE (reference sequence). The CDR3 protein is CASSLVLAGVDEQYF. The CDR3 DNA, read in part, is TGTGCCAGCAGCTTGGTGCTAGCGGGAGTGGACGAG.

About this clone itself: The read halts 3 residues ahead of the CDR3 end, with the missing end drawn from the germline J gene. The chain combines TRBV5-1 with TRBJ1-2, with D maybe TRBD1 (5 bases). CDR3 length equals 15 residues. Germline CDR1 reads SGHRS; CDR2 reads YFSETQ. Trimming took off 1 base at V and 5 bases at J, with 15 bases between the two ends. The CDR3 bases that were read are TGCGCCAGCAGCTTGATTCCTGGGGCAGGGTATGGC. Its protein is CASSLIPGAGYG. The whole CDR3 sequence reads CASSLIPGAGYGYTF. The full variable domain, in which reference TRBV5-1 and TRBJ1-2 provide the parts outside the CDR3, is KAGVTQTPRYLIKTRGQQVTLSCSPISGHRSVSWYQQTPGQGLQFLFEYFSETQRNKGNFPGRFSGRQFSNSRSEMNVSTLELGDSALYLCASSLIPGAGYGYTFGSGTRLTVV.

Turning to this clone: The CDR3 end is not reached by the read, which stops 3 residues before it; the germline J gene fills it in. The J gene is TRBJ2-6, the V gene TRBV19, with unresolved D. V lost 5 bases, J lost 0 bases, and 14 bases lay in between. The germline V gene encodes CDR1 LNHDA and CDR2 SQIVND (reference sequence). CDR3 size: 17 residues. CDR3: CASSPGYFFSGANVLTF. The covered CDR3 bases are TGTGCCAGTAGTCCAGGCTACTTCTTCTCTGGGGCCAACGTC.

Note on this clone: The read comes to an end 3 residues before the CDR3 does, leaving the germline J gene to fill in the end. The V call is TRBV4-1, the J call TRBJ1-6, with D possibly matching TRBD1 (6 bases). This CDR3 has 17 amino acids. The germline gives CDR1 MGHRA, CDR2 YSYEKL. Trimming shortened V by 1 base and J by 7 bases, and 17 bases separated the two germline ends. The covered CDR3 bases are TGCGCCAGCAGCCAAGGAGCCCGGGGGGCGCTCAATTCACCC. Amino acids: CASSQGARGALNSP. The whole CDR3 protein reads CASSQGARGALNSPLHF.

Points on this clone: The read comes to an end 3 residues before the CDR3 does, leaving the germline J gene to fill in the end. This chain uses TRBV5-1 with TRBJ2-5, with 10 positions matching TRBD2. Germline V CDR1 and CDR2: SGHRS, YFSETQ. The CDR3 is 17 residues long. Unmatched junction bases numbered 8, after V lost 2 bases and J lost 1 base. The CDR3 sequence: CASSLGIAGGPQETQYF. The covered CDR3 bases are TGCGCCAGCAGCTTAGGGATAGCGGGGGGCCCCCAAGAGACC. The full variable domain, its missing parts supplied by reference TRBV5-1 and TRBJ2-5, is KAGVTQTPRYLIKTRGQQVTLSCSPISGHRSVSWYQQTPGQGLQFLFEYFSETQRNKGNFPGRFSGRQFSNSRSEMNVSTLELGDSALYLCASSLGIAGGPQETQYFGPGTRLLVL.

Incomplete CDR3 DNA: TGTGCCAGCAGCTTGAGGAGGGTTGGTCCTGATCCC. The encoded protein is CASSLRRVGPDP. In full, the CDR3 reads CASSLRRVGPDPQHF. The rearrangement uses TRBV7-9 and TRBJ1-5; no definite D call. The read comes to an end 3 residues before the CDR3 does, leaving the germline J gene to fill in the end. This CDR3 region has 15 residues. Germline V lookup: CDR1 SEHNR, CDR2 FQNEAQ (reference sequence).

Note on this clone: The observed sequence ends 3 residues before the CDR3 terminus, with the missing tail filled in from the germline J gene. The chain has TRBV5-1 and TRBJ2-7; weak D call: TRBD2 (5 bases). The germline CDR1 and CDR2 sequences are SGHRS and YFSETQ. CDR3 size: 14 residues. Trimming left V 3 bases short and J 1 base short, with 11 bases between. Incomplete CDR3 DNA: TGCGCCAGCAGCTGGAGAAGCGGTTCCTACGAG. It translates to CASSWRSGSYE. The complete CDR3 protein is CASSWRSGSYEQYF.

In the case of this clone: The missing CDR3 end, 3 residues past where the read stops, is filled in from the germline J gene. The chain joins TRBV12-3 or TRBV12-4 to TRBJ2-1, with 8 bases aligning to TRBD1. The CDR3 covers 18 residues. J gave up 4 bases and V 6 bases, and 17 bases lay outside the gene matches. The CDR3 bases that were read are TGTGCCAGCAGGGCAGGGACAGGAGATCATAAACAGTACAATGAG. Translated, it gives CASRAGTGDHKQYNE. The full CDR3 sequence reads CASRAGTGDHKQYNEQFF.

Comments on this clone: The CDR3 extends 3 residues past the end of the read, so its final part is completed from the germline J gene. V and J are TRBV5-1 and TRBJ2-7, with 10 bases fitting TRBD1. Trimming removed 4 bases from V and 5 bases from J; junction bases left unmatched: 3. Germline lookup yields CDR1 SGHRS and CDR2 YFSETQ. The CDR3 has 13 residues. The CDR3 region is CASSPDRGNEQYF. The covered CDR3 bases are TGCGCCAGCAGCCCGGACAGGGGGAACGAG.

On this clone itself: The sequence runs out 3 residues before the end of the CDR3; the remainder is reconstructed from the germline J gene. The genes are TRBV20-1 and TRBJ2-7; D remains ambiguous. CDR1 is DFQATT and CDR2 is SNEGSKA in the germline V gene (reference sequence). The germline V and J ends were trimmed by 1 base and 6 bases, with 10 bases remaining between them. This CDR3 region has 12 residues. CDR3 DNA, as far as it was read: TGCAGTGCTAGAGGGCCAGGAGCCGAG. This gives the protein CSARGPGAE. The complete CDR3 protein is CSARGPGAEQYF.

The CDR3 DNA, read in part, is TGTGCCAGCAGCCCCCGGACAGGGACCCCCCCG. Residues: CASSPRTGTPP. The CDR3 reads in full as CASSPRTGTPPLFF. The chain uses TRBV14 and TRBJ2-2; 8 positions agree with TRBD1. The read ends 3 residues early relative to the CDR3; the germline J gene fills the gap. Germline lookup yields CDR1 SGHDN and CDR2 FVKESK. The CDR3 has 14 residues.

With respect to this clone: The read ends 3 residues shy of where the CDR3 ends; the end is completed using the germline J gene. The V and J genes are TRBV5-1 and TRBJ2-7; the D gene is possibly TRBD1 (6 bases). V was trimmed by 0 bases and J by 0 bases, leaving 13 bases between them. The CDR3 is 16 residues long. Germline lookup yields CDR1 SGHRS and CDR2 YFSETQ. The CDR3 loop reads CASSLGGQQISYEQYF. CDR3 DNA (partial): TGCGCCAGCAGCTTGGGAGGACAGCAGATCTCCTACGAG.